This TCR beta chain was observed in a study of T-cell reconstitution after alpha-beta-depleted transplantation in children. This clonotype was found many times. Unique molecular identifiers were used in preparing the TCRbeta library. TCRdb independently ran MiXCR on the PCR reads; one entry per CDR3 protein. The sample carries some 530,000 distinct CDR3 sequences, around 13% recorded once. Trimming cost V 8 bases and J 3 bases, with 17 bases left between them. Looked up from germline, CDR1 is MNHEY and CDR2 is SVGEGT. This CDR3 comprises 15 residues. This sequence originates from a human donor who donated a stem cell graft to a child with combined immunodeficiency. The input for sequencing was PBMCs from the stem cell graft donor, taken from the stem cell graft. V is TRBV6-2 or TRBV6-3 and J is TRBJ2-1, with D perhaps matching TRBD2 (5 bases). CDR3 DNA: TGTGCCAGCTCCCCTTGGACTCCGATCTACAATGAGCAGTTCTTC. Residues: CASSPWTPIYNEQFF.